This paragraph covers one TCR beta chain sequence. Its antigen is undetermined. This record comes from a study of cytomegalovirus exposure and HLA in healthy donors. The PCR used 60 Vbeta and 13 Jbeta primers. Profiling relied on immunoSEQ multiplex PCR, and the TCRdb table lists in-frame clones only, not all of them. Here the sample spans approximately 150,000 clones, 75% to 80% being singletons. Study outcomes and limitations: An assumption of roughly uniform sequencing depth across donors underlay the presence/absence analyses. It was shown in a later analysis that HLA-associated TCR beta chains were more clonally expanded than other, equally common chains. Serostatus for CMV was the only available immune exposure information. Several V segments, TRBV6-2 and TRBV6-3 among them, could not be told apart and were dropped.

The CDR3 contains 10 residues. From germline, CDR1 is DFQATT and CDR2 SNEGSKA (reference sequence). The V gene is TRBV20-1, the J gene TRBJ2-7, with D perhaps TRBD2 (5 bases). Input material: PBMCs. The receptor was isolated from a woman aged 25 to 39 in good health and CMV-seronegative. CDR3: CSARDYEQYF. The CDR3 coding sequence is TGCAGCGCGAGGGATTACGAGCAGTACTTC.